The source of this TCR beta chain is a study of shared T cell receptors in the human thymus. Assay used: immunoSEQ multiplex PCR; TCRdb lists only in-frame clones, some missing. This table holds under 850,000 clones, around 87% found once. Trimming pared 0 bases from V and 7 bases from J, leaving 13 bases between. Germline lookup yields CDR1 LGHNA and CDR2 YSLEER. CDR3 size: 14 residues. This same sample was also part of a study on human thymus T cells. This second study says: Immunologically healthy infants in Finland undergoing congenital heart defect surgery were the donors. Thymic material originated from resections removed in the course of corrective heart surgery. Apparent bias marked the V and J gene usage of thymic and blood repertoires. Related research described strongly overlapping thymic repertoires in unrelated people.

This sequence joins TRBV4-3 and TRBJ2-7; possibly TRBD2 for D (5 bases). The sequence came from a boy less than two years old with a congenital heart defect. Input material: thymocytes. The CDR3 spells CASSQDLSGREQYF. CDR3 DNA: TGCGCCAGCAGCCAAGATTTGAGCGGCAGGGAGCAGTACTTC.